The sample holds a few counts of the clone carrying this T cell receptor beta chain. This specimen comes from a study of blood T cell repertoires in COVID-19. Study context: Acute-phase and convalescent COVID-19 samples originated in the United States, Italy and Spain. Sample material is recorded as cDNA or gDNA derived from T cells, B-cell-depleted T cells, or PBMCs.

Trimming shortened V by 5 bases and J by 3 bases, and 7 bases separated the two germline ends. Germline V gives CDR1 KGHSH, CDR2 LQKENI. This CDR3 comprises 13 residues. Data came from immunoSEQ multiplex PCR; TCRdb stores just in-frame clones and leaves some out. The table includes about 400,000 clones, about 90% detected once. Sequencing was performed on PBMCs or T cells enriched from blood (not recorded which). This chain joins TRBV18 and TRBJ1-4, with D unresolved. The TCR originated in a woman aged 18-29 years with acute COVID-19. The CDR3 sequence: CASSSNPNEKLFF. The CDR3 DNA sequence: TGTGCCAGCTCATCTAATCCTAATGAAAAACTGTTTTTT.